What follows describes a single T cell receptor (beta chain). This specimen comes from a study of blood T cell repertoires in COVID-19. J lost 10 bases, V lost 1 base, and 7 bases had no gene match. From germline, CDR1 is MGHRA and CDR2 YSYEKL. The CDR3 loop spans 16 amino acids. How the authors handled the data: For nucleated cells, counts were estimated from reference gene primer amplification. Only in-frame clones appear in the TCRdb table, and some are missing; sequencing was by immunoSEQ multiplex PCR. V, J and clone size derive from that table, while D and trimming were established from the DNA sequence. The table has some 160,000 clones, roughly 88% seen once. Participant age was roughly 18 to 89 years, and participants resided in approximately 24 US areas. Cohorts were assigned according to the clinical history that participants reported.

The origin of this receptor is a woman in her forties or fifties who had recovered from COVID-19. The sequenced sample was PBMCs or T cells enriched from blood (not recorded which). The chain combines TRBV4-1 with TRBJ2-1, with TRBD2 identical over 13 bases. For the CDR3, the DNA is TGCGCCAGCAGCCAAGCCCCTACTAGCGGGGGGGTAGAGCAGTTCTTC. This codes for CASSQAPTSGGVEQFF.